These 9 T cell receptor beta chains were all obtained from the same sample, sequenced in a study of blood T cell repertoires in COVID-19. Sequencing was performed with immunoSEQ multiplex PCR; in TCRdb, only in-frame clones are kept and a portion is missing. This table has about 160,000 clones, 70% to 85% appearing once. Specimen: peripheral blood. The receptors come from a woman aged 40-49 years with COVID-19, enrolled during active disease.

The rearrangement uses TRBV10-3 and TRBJ1-1; possibly TRBD1 for D (5 bases). Germline values: CDR1 ENHRY, CDR2 SYGVKD. CDR3 length: 15 residues. V lost 3 bases, J lost 0 bases, and 11 bases lay in between. CDR3 amino acids: CAISERGSMNTEAFF. The CDR3 DNA follows: TGTGCCATCAGTGAAAGGGGCTCCATGAACACTGAAGCTTTCTTT.

The gene calls are TRBV7-9 and TRBJ1-2, with D perhaps matching TRBD1 (6 bases). Trimming removed 4 bases at V and 0 bases at J, with 18 bases between. This CDR3 comprises 17 residues. Germline V gene sequence: CDR1 SEHNR, CDR2 FQNEAQ (reference sequence). The CDR3 region has the DNA TGTGCCAGCAGCTCTGGACAGATTTACAACGCTAACTATGGCTACACCTTC. It translates to CASSSGQIYNANYGYTF.

This chain links TRBV9 with TRBJ2-1, with 9 positions matching TRBD2. Germline lookup yields CDR1 SGDLS and CDR2 YYNGEE. V was clipped by 4 bases and J by 5 bases; unmatched bases: 7. The CDR3 extends over 15 amino acids. The CDR3: CASSPRSGGNNEQFF. DNA of the CDR3: TGTGCCAGCAGCCCGAGGAGCGGGGGGAACAATGAGCAGTTCTTC.

The gene calls are TRBV30 and TRBJ1-5; possibly TRBD1 for D (5 bases). The germline V gene encodes CDR1 GTSNPN and CDR2 SVGIG (reference sequence). Trimming stripped 0 bases from V and 3 bases from J, with 15 bases between. This CDR3 spans 16 amino acids. CDR3 DNA: TGTGCCTGGAGTGTACTTGGGACTAGCACCAATCAGCCCCAGCATTTT. This sequence encodes CAWSVLGTSTNQPQHF.

The rearrangement joins TRBV5-1 to TRBJ2-1; TRBD1 matches 7 bases. CDR3 length: 16 residues. V was clipped by 4 bases and J by 2 bases; unmatched bases: 9. Germline loops: CDR1 SGHRS, CDR2 YFSETQ. Here the CDR3 reads CASSKSPGQTYNEQFF. CDR3 coding DNA: TGCGCCAGCAGCAAAAGTCCGGGACAGACCTACAATGAGCAGTTCTTC.

The chain couples TRBV6-5 to TRBJ2-7; 8 nucleotides match TRBD1. CDR1 and CDR2 (germline): MNHEY, SVGAGI. This CDR3 is built from 11 residues. J was trimmed by 4 bases and V by 11 bases; bases with no gene match: 4. CDR3 bases: TGTGCCTCGACAGGGGTTTACGAGCAGTACTTC. Translated: CASTGVYEQYF.

V is TRBV6-5 and J is TRBJ1-1; possibly TRBD1 for D (5 bases). Germline CDR1 is MNHEY and CDR2 is SVGAGI. The CDR3 length is 11 residues. Trimming removed 8 bases at V and 4 bases at J, with 8 bases between. The CDR3 loop is CASGGSTEAFF. As DNA, the CDR3 is TGTGCCAGCGGGGGGTCCACTGAAGCTTTCTTT.

This rearrangement joins TRBV11-1 to TRBJ2-7, with D perhaps matching TRBD1 (5 bases). Trimming took 5 bases from V and 0 from J, leaving 8 bases between them. Germline V gives CDR1 SGHAT, CDR2 FQDESV (reference sequence). This CDR3 has 13 residues. CDR3 amino acids: CASSRGLSYEQYF. CDR3 bases: TGTGCCAGCAGCAGGGGCCTCTCCTACGAGCAGTACTTC. The entire variable domain, with the rest obtained from reference TRBV11-1 and TRBJ2-7, is as follows: EAEVAQSPRYKITEKSQAVAFWCDPISGHATLYWYRQILGQGPELLVQFQDESVVDDSQLPKDRFSAERLKGVDSTLKIQPAELGDSAMYLCASSRGLSYEQYFGPGTRLTVT.

The chain links TRBV10-3 to TRBJ1-5, with TRBD1 as a possible D gene (5 bases). Germline V gives CDR1 ENHRY, CDR2 SYGVKD. The V end was cut by 2 bases, the J end by 9 bases, with 17 bases between. The CDR3 consists of 15 residues. CDR3 in amino acids: CAISEAGEAGGPQHF. CDR3 DNA sequence: TGTGCCATCAGTGAGGCGGGGGAGGCCGGTGGGCCCCAGCATTTT.